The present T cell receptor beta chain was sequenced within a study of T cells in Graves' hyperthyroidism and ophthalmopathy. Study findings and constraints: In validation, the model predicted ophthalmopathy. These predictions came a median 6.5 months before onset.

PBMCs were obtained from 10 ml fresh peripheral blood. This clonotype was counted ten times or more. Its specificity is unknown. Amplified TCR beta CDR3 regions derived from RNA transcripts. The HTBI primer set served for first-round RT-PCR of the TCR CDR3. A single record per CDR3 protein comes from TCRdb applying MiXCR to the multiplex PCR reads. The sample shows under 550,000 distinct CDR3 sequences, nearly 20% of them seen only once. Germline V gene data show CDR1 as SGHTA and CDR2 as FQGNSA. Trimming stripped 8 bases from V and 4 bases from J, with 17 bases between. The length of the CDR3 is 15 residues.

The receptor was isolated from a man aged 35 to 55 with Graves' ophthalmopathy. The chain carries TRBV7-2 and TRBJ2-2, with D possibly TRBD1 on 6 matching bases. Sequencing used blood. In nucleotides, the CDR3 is TGTGCCAGCCTCCGGGACATTCGGGTCACCGGGGAGCTGTTTTTT. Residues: CASLRDIRVTGELFF.